Listed below are T cell receptor beta chains from one sample, sequenced in a study of blood T cell repertoires in COVID-19. Here immunoSEQ multiplex PCR was the method, and the copy in TCRdb shows in-frame clones only, minus some. The table shows 150,000 to 200,000 clones, with around 84% occurring only once. Sequenced: peripheral blood. The receptors stem from a man aged 25-45 years with active or convalescent COVID-19. Each CDR3 is given with its conserved first and last residue. The order of the fields is J gene, CDR3 length, V gene, clone size, D gene, CDR3 DNA, CDR3 protein. A D gene is named only where the DNA matches it firmly. For some rows the clone size is stated as once, few or many, or as a class when expanded; others skip it.

J gene: TRBJ1-1
CDR3 length: 13
V gene: TRBV20-1
clone size: many
D gene: -
CDR3 DNA: TGCAGTGTTAGTGCGGGAGGGAGGCGTGGAGCTTTCTTT
CDR3 protein: CSVSAGGRRGAFF

J gene: TRBJ2-2
CDR3 length: 16
V gene: TRBV5-1
clone size: few
D gene: TRBD2
CDR3 DNA: TGCGCCAGCAGCCCTGCGGGACTAGCGGGCTATGGGGAGCTGTTTTTT
CDR3 protein: CASSPAGLAGYGELFF

J gene: TRBJ2-3
CDR3 length: 17
V gene: TRBV18
clone size: -
D gene: TRBD2
CDR3 DNA: TGTGCCAGCTCACCACCAAAAGCGGGGGGCAACACAGATACGCAGTATTTT
CDR3 protein: CASSPPKAGGNTDTQYF

J gene: TRBJ2-7
CDR3 length: 14
V gene: TRBV6-6
clone size: -
D gene: TRBD1
CDR3 DNA: TGTGCCAGCCGTACCCCAACAGGGGTCTACGAGCAGTACTTC
CDR3 protein: CASRTPTGVYEQYF

J gene: TRBJ2-1
CDR3 length: 17
V gene: TRBV19
clone size: -
D gene: TRBD2
CDR3 DNA: TGTGCCAGTAGTATTACTAGCGGGGGGGCCCACTACAATGAGCAGTTCTTC
CDR3 protein: CASSITSGGAHYNEQFF

J gene: TRBJ1-4
CDR3 length: 17
V gene: TRBV2
clone size: -
D gene: TRBD1
CDR3 DNA: TGTGCCAGCAGTGAAACCGGACAGGGGGTGACTAATGAAAAACTGTTTTTT
CDR3 protein: CASSETGQGVTNEKLFF

J gene: TRBJ1-1
CDR3 length: 13
V gene: TRBV11-2
clone size: -
D gene: -
CDR3 DNA: TGTGCCAGCAGCTTCGGGGGGCACACTGAAGCTTTCTTT
CDR3 protein: CASSFGGHTEAFF

J gene: TRBJ2-1
CDR3 length: 15
V gene: TRBV19
clone size: -
D gene: -
CDR3 DNA: TGTGCCAGTAGTTATAGCGGTTCTAATAGGGATGAGCAGTTCTTC
CDR3 protein: CASSYSGSNRDEQFF

J gene: TRBJ2-3
CDR3 length: 13
V gene: TRBV13
clone size: -
D gene: TRBD1
CDR3 DNA: TGTGCCAGCAGCCCCCAGGGGGCAGATACGCAGTATTTT
CDR3 protein: CASSPQGADTQYF

J gene: TRBJ1-2
CDR3 length: 14
V gene: TRBV6-1
clone size: -
D gene: -
CDR3 DNA: TGTGCCAGCAGTGAAACGGACAGACCCTATGGCTACACCTTC
CDR3 protein: CASSETDRPYGYTF

J gene: TRBJ2-3
CDR3 length: 14
V gene: TRBV5-1
clone size: -
D gene: TRBD1
CDR3 DNA: TGCGCCAGCAGCCGACAGGGTGGTACAGATACGCAGTATTTT
CDR3 protein: CASSRQGGTDTQYF

J gene: TRBJ2-1
CDR3 length: 17
V gene: TRBV11-3
clone size: -
D gene: TRBD2
CDR3 DNA: TGTGCCAGCAGCTTAGGTTTTAGCGGGAGCTCCTACAATGAGCAGTTCTTC
CDR3 protein: CASSLGFSGSSYNEQFF

J gene: TRBJ2-3
CDR3 length: 15
V gene: TRBV7-6
clone size: -
D gene: TRBD1
CDR3 DNA: TGTGCCAGCAGCGTCATGACAGGGGGCACAGATACGCAGTATTTT
CDR3 protein: CASSVMTGGTDTQYF

J gene: TRBJ1-2
CDR3 length: 12
V gene: TRBV6-5
clone size: -
D gene: -
CDR3 DNA: TGTGCCAGCAAAGAGTCTAACTATGGCTACACCTTC
CDR3 protein: CASKESNYGYTF

J gene: TRBJ1-4
CDR3 length: 18
V gene: TRBV7-9
clone size: -
D gene: -
CDR3 DNA: TGTGCCAGCAGCTCGATTTCTTCCCGGGTTCTTGGGAGTGAAAAACTGTTTTTT
CDR3 protein: CASSSISSRVLGSEKLFF

J gene: TRBJ1-2
CDR3 length: 13
V gene: TRBV5-1
clone size: -
D gene: -
CDR3 DNA: TGCGCCAGCAGCAGGGGCCGAGACTATGGCTACACCTTC
CDR3 protein: CASSRGRDYGYTF

J gene: TRBJ1-2
CDR3 length: 13
V gene: TRBV9
clone size: -
D gene: -
CDR3 DNA: TGTGCCAGCAGCGTTAGTGAGGACTATGGCTACACCTTC
CDR3 protein: CASSVSEDYGYTF

J gene: TRBJ1-6
CDR3 length: 18
V gene: TRBV10-3
clone size: -
D gene: -
CDR3 DNA: TGTGCCATCAGTGAGTCGAGTGGGGGCGTTACTTATAATTCACCCCTCCACTTT
CDR3 protein: CAISESSGGVTYNSPLHF

J gene: TRBJ1-2
CDR3 length: 16
V gene: TRBV4-3
clone size: -
D gene: -
CDR3 DNA: TGCGCCAGCAGCCAAGATGCCGCGGGGCTGAACTATGGCTACACCTTC
CDR3 protein: CASSQDAAGLNYGYTF

J gene: TRBJ1-2
CDR3 length: 14
V gene: TRBV30
clone size: few
D gene: -
CDR3 DNA: TGTGCCTGGAATCCGGGACTCGGCGCGCATGGCTACACCTTC
CDR3 protein: CAWNPGLGAHGYTF

J gene: TRBJ2-2
CDR3 length: 18
V gene: TRBV5-6
clone size: once
D gene: -
CDR3 DNA: TGTGCCAGCAGCCTCCGCCTGGTGGAAGGGGCGCACACCGGGGAGCTGTTTTTT
CDR3 protein: CASSLRLVEGAHTGELFF

J gene: TRBJ1-6
CDR3 length: 15
V gene: TRBV18
clone size: -
D gene: TRBD1
CDR3 DNA: TGTGCCAGCTCCGTTAACAGGGGGCCCAATTCACCCCTCCACTTT
CDR3 protein: CASSVNRGPNSPLHF

J gene: TRBJ1-3
CDR3 length: 20
V gene: TRBV3-1/TRBV3-2
clone size: few
D gene: -
CDR3 DNA: TGTGCCAGCAGCCAAGAAGGGGGGGTCGGGGCAGTCTTCTCTGGAAACACCATATATTTT
CDR3 protein: CASSQEGGVGAVFSGNTIYF

J gene: TRBJ2-1
CDR3 length: 15
V gene: TRBV28
clone size: -
D gene: TRBD2
CDR3 DNA: TGTGCCAGCAGCCTACTAGCGGGAGACTACAATGAGCAGTTCTTC
CDR3 protein: CASSLLAGDYNEQFF

J gene: TRBJ1-3
CDR3 length: 17
V gene: TRBV9
clone size: -
D gene: TRBD1
CDR3 DNA: TGTGCCAGCAGCGTAATGCCCGTGACAGGGGCAGGAAACACCATATATTTT
CDR3 protein: CASSVMPVTGAGNTIYF

J gene: TRBJ1-5
CDR3 length: 17
V gene: TRBV21-1
clone size: -
D gene: -
CDR3 DNA: TGTGCCAGCAGCAAAGGTGAGGCGGGGGATCGGGGTCAGCCCCAGCATTTT
CDR3 protein: CASSKGEAGDRGQPQHF

J gene: TRBJ2-3
CDR3 length: 15
V gene: TRBV28
clone size: -
D gene: -
CDR3 DNA: TGTGCCAGCAGTTTCCGGCGGGGATTCACAGATACGCAGTATTTT
CDR3 protein: CASSFRRGFTDTQYF

J gene: TRBJ1-3
CDR3 length: 16
V gene: TRBV19
clone size: -
D gene: -
CDR3 DNA: TGTGCCAGTAGTATCAGCTCAGGACGCGGGGGAAACACCATATATTTT
CDR3 protein: CASSISSGRGGNTIYF

J gene: TRBJ1-2
CDR3 length: 18
V gene: TRBV27
clone size: -
D gene: TRBD1
CDR3 DNA: TGTGCCAGCAGTTTAGCCGGGACAGGGGCACAGCGGTACTATGGCTACACCTTC
CDR3 protein: CASSLAGTGAQRYYGYTF

J gene: TRBJ1-3
CDR3 length: 17
V gene: TRBV19
clone size: few
D gene: -
CDR3 DNA: TGTGCCAGTTCGGGACACTTCAACCCAGGGTCTGGAAACACCATATATTTT
CDR3 protein: CASSGHFNPGSGNTIYF

J gene: TRBJ2-3
CDR3 length: 14
V gene: TRBV6-5
clone size: -
D gene: -
CDR3 DNA: TGTGCCAGCAGACAGGGCGCTAGCACAGATACGCAGTATTTT
CDR3 protein: CASRQGASTDTQYF

J gene: TRBJ1-1
CDR3 length: 17
V gene: TRBV4-1
clone size: -
D gene: -
CDR3 DNA: TGCGCCAGCAGCCAAGATCGGAGCCAGGGGATGAACACTGAAGCTTTCTTT
CDR3 protein: CASSQDRSQGMNTEAFF

J gene: TRBJ2-1
CDR3 length: 15
V gene: TRBV28
clone size: -
D gene: TRBD1
CDR3 DNA: TGTGCCAGCAGGGGGGGACAGGGTACCTACAATGAGCAGTTCTTC
CDR3 protein: CASRGGQGTYNEQFF